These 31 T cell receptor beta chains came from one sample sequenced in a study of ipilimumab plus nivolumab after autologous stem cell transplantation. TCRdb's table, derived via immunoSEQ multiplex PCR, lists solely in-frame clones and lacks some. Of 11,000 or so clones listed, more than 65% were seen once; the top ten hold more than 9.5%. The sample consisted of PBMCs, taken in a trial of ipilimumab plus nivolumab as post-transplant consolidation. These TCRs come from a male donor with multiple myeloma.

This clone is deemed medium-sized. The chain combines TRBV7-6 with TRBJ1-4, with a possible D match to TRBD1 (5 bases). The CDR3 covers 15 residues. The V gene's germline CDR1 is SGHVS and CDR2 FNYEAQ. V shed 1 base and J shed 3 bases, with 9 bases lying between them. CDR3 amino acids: CASSLEAGSNEKLFF. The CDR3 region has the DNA TGTGCCAGCAGCTTAGAGGCAGGGTCTAATGAAAAACTGTTTTTT.

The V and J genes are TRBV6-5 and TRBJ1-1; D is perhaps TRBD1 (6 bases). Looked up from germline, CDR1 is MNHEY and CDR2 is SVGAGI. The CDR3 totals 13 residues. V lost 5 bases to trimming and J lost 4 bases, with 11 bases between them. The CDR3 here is CASSVGGVTEAFF. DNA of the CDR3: TGTGCCAGCAGTGTAGGGGGGGTCACTGAAGCTTTCTTT.

CDR3 in DNA: TGCGCCAGCAGACCACAGGGGACGAACACTGAAGCTTTCTTT. This sequence encodes CASRPQGTNTEAFF. The gene calls are TRBV5-1 and TRBJ1-1; TRBD1 agrees at 7 bases. Germline trimming cut 5 bases from V and 1 base from J; bases unmatched to any gene: 5. Germline V lookup: CDR1 SGHRS, CDR2 YFSETQ. CDR3 length: 14 residues.

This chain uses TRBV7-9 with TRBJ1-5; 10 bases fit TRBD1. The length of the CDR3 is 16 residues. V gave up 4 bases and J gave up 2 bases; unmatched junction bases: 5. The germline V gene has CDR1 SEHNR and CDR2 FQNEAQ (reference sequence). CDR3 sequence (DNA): TGTGCCAGCAGCTCGACAGGGGGCAACGGCAATCAGCCCCAGCATTTT. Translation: CASSSTGGNGNQPQHF.

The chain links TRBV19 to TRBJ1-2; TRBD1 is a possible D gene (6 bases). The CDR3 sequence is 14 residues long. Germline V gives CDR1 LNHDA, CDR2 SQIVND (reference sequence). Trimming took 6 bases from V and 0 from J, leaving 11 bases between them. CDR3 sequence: CASRGGPTNYGYTF. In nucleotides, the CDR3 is TGTGCCAGTAGGGGGGGGCCTACTAACTATGGCTACACCTTC.

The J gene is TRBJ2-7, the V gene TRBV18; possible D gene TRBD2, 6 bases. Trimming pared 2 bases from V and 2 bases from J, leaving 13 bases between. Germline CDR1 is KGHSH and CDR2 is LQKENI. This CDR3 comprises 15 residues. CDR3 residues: CASSPGLGGPYEQYF. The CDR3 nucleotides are TGTGCCAGCTCACCAGGGCTCGGGGGACCCTACGAGCAGTACTTC.

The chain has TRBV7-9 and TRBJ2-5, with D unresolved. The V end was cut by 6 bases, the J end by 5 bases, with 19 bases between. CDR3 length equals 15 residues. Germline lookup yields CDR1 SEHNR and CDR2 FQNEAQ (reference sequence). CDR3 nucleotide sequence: TGTGCCAGCAGGGTGGGCAGGTCCATTCAGGAGACCCAGTACTTC. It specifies CASRVGRSIQETQYF.

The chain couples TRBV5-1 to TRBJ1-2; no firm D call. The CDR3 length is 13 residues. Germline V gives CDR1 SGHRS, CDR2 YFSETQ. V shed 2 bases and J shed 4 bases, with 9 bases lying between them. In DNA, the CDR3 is TGCGCCAGCAGCTTATCCGTGGGCTATGGCTACACCTTC. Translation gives CASSLSVGYGYTF.

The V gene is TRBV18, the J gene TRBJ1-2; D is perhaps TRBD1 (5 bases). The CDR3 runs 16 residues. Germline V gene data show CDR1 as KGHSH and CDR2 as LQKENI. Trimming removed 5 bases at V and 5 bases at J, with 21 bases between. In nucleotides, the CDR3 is TGTGCCAGCTCAGAGAGGGACCGATCCTGGAAGTATGGCTACACCTTC. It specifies CASSERDRSWKYGYTF. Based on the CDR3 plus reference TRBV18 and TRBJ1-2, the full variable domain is NAGVMQNPRHLVRRRGQEARLRCSPMKGHSHVYWYRQLPEEGLKFMVYLQKENIIDESGMPKERFSAEFPKEGPSILRIQQVVRGDSAAYFCASSERDRSWKYGYTFGSGTRLTVV.

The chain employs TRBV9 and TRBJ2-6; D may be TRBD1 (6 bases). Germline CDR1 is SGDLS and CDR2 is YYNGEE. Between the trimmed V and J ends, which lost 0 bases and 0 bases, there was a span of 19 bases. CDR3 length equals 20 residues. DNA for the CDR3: TGTGCCAGCAGCGTAGCTACTAGTGGGGGCGGTCTCTCTGGGGCCAACGTCCTGACTTTC. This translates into CASSVATSGGGLSGANVLTF.

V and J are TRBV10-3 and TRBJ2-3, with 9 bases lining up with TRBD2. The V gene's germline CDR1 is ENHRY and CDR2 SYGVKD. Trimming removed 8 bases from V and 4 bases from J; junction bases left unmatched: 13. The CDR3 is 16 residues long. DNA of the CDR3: TGTGCCATCGACGATAGCGGGAGCCAGTGGGCAGATACGCAGTATTTT. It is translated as CAIDDSGSQWADTQYF.

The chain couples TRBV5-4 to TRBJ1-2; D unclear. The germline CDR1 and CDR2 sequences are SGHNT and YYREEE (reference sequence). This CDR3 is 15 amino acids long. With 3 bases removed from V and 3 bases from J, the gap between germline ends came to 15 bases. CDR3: CASSWSAGDHYGYTF. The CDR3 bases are TGTGCCAGCAGCTGGTCGGCGGGCGACCACTATGGCTACACCTTC.

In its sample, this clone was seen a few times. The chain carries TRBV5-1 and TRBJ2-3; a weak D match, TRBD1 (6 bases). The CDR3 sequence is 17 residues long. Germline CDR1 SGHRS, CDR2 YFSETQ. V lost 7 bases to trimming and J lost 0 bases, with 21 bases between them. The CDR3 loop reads CASALLTGQTSTDTQYF. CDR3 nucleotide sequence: TGCGCCAGCGCCCTTCTGACTGGACAGACTAGCACAGATACGCAGTATTTT.

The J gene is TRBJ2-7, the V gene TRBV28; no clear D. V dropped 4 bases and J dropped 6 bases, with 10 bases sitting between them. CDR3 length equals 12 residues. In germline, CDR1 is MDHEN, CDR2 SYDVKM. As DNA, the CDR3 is TGTGCCAGCAGTTCGACCCTCTCCGAGCAGTACTTC. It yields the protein CASSSTLSEQYF.

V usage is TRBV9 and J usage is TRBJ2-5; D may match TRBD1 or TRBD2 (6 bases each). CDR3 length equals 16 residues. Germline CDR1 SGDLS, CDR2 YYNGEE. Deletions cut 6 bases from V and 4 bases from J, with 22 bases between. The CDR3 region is CASTQSEGGSTETQYF. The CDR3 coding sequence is TGTGCCAGCACGCAATCCGAGGGGGGCTCGACAGAGACCCAGTACTTC.

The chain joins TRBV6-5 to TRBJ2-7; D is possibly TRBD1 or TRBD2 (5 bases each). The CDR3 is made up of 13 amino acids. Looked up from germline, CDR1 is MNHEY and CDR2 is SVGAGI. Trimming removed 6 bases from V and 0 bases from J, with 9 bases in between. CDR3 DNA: TGTGCCAGCAGGGGGGAACTCTCCTACGAGCAGTACTTC. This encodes CASRGELSYEQYF.

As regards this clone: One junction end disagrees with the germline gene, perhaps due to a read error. The CDR3 nucleotides are TGTGCCAACAGTGTCCCCAGGGCAGGCTACACCTTC. This gives the protein CANSVPRAGYTF. This rearrangement joins TRBV2 to TRBJ1-2, with D possibly being TRBD1 (5 bases). This CDR3 is built from 12 residues. Germline V lookup: CDR1 SNHLY, CDR2 FYNNEI.

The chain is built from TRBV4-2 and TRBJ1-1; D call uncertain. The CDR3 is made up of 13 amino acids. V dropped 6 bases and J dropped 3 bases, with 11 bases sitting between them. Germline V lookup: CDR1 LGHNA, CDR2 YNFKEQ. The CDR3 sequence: CASSVKAHTEAFF. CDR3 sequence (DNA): TGTGCCAGCAGTGTAAAGGCCCACACTGAAGCTTTCTTT.

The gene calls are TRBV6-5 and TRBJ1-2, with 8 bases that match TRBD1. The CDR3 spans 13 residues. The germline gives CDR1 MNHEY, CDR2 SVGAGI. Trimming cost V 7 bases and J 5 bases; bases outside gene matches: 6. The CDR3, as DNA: TGTGCCAGCACCCCAGGGGGCGAGTATGGCTACACCTTC. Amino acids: CASTPGGEYGYTF.

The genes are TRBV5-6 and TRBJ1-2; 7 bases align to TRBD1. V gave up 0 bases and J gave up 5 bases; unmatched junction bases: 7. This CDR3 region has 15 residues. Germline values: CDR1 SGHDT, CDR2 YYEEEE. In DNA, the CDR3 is TGTGCCAGCAGCTTGGGGTCCGGGACAGCTTATGGCTACACCTTC. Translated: CASSLGSGTAYGYTF.

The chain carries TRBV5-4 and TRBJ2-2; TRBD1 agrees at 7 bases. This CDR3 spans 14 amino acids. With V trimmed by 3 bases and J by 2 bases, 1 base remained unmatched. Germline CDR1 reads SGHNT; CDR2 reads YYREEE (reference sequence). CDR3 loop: CASSWDRNTGELFF. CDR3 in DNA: TGTGCCAGCAGCTGGGACAGAAACACCGGGGAGCTGTTTTTT.

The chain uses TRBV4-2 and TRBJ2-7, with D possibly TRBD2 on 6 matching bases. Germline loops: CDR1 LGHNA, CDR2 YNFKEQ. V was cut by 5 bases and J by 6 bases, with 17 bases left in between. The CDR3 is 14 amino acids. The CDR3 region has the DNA TGTGCCAGCAGCTTCCGGGGAGTCGGGGGCGAGCAGTACTTC. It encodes CASSFRGVGGEQYF.

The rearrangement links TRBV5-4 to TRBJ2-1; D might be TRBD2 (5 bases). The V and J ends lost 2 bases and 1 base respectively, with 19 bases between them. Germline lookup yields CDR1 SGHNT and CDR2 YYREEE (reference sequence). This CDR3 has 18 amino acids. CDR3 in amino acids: CASSLMVSGTNSYNEQFF. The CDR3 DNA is TGTGCCAGCAGCTTAATGGTCTCGGGAACGAATTCCTACAATGAGCAGTTCTTC.

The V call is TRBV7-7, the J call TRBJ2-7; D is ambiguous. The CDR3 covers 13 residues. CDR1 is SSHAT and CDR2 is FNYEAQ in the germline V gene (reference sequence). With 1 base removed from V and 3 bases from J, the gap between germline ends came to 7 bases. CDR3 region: CASSLEWGYEQYF. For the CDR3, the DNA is TGTGCCAGCAGCTTAGAATGGGGCTACGAGCAGTACTTC.

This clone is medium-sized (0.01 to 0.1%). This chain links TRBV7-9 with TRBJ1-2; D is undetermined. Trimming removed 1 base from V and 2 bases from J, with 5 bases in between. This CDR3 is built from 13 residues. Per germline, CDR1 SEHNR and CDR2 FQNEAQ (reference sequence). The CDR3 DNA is TGTGCCAGCAGCTTAGGCACCAACTATGGCTACACCTTC. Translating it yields CASSLGTNYGYTF.

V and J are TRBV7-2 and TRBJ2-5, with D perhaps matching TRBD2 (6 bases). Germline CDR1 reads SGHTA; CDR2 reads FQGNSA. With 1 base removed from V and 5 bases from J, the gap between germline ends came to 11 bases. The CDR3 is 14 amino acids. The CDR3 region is CASSLVRGPETQYF. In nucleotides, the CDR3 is TGTGCCAGCAGCTTAGTGCGGGGCCCGGAGACCCAGTACTTC.

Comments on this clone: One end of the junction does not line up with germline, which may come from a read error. The CDR3 nucleotides read TGTGCCCTCGGGGAACGTCAAGGGACCCAGTACTTC. Translating it yields CALGERQGTQYF. This chain joins TRBV5-4 and TRBJ2-5, with D possibly TRBD2 on 5 matching bases. CDR3 length equals 12 residues. Germline V CDR1 and CDR2: SGHNT, YYREEE (reference sequence).

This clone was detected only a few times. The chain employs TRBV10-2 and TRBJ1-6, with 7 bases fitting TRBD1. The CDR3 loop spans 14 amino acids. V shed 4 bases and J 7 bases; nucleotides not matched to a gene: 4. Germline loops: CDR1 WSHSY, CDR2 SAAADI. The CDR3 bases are TGCGCCAGCAGTGCAGGGGGAGGCAATTCACCCCTCCACTTT. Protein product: CASSAGGGNSPLHF.

The CDR3 region is CASSFVGTANYGYTF. CDR3 nucleotides: TGCGCCAGCAGCTTTGTCGGTACGGCGAACTATGGCTACACCTTC. The chain combines TRBV5-1 with TRBJ1-2; D is unclear. CDR1 and CDR2 (germline): SGHRS, YFSETQ. The CDR3 has 15 residues. With 2 bases removed from V and 2 bases from J, the gap between germline ends came to 13 bases.

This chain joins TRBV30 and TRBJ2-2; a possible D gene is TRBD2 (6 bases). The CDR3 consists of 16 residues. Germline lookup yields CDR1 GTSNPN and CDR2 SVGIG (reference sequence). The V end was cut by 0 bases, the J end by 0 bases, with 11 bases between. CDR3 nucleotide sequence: TGTGCCTGGAGTGTAGGTGTAGCGGCGAACACCGGGGAGCTGTTTTTT. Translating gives CAWSVGVAANTGELFF.

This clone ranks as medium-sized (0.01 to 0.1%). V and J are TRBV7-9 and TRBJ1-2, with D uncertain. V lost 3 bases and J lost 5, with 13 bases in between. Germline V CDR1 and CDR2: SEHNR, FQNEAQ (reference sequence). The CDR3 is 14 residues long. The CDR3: CASSFDSGNYGYTF. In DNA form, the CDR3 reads TGTGCCAGCAGCTTCGATTCAGGAAATTATGGCTACACCTTC.